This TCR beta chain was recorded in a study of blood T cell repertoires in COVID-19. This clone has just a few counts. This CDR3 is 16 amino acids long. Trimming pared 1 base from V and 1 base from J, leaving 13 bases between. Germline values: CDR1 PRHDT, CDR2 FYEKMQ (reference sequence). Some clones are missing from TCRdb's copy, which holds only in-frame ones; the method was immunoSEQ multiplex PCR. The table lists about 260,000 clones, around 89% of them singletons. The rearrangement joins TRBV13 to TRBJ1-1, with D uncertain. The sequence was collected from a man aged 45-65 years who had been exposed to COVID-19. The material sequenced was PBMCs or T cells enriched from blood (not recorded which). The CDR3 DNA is TGTGCCAGCAGCTTAGTATCTGCTATGAAGAACACTGAAGCTTTCTTT. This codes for CASSLVSAMKNTEAFF.